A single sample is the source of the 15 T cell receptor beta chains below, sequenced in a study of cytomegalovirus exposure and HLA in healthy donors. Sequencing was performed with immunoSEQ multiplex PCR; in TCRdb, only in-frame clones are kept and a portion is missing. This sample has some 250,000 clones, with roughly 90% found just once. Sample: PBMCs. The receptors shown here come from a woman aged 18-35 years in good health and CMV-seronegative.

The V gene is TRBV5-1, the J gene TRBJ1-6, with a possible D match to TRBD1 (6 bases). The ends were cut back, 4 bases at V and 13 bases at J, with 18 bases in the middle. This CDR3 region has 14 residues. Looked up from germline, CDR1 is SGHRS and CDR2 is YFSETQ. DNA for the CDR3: TGCGCCAGCAGCGTGAACCTACAACAGGGTCCCCTCCACTTT. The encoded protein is CASSVNLQQGPLHF.

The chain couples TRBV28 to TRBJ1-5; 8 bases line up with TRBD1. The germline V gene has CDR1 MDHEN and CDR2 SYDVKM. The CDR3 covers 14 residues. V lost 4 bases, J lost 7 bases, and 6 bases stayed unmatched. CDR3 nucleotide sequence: TGTGCCAGCAGTTCGCGACAGGGGTGGCAGCCCCAGCATTTT. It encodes CASSSRQGWQPQHF.

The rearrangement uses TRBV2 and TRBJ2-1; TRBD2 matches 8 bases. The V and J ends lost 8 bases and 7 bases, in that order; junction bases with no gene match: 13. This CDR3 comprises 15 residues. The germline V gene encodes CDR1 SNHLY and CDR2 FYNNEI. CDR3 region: CASETKRGGGNEQFF. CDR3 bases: TGTGCCAGCGAAACCAAACGGGGGGGCGGGAATGAGCAGTTCTTC.

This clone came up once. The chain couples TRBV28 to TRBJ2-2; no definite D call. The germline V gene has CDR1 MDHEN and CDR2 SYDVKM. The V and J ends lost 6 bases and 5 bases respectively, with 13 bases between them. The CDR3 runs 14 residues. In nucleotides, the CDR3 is TGTGCCAGCAGAAAAGCCGCAATAACCGGGGAGCTGTTTTTT. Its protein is CASRKAAITGELFF.

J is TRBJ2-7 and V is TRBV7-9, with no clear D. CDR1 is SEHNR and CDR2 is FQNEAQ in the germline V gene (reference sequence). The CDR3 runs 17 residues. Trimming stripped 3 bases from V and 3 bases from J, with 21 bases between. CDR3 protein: CASSLISSGRPNYEQYF. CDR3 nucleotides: TGTGCCAGCAGCTTGATCAGCTCAGGTCGGCCAAACTACGAGCAGTACTTC.

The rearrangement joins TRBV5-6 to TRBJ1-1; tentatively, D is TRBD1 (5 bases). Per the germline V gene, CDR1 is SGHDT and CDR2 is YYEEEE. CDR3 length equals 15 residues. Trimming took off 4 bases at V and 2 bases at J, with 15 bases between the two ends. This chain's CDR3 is CASSLFGRANTEAFF. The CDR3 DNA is TGTGCCAGCAGCCTCTTCGGCAGGGCAAACACTGAAGCTTTCTTT.

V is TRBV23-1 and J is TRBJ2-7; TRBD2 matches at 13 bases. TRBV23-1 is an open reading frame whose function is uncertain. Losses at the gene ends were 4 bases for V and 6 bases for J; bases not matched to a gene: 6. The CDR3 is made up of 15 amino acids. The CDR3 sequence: CASSPLGLAGLEQYF. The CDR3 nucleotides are TGCGCCAGCAGTCCCTTGGGACTAGCGGGGCTCGAGCAGTACTTC.

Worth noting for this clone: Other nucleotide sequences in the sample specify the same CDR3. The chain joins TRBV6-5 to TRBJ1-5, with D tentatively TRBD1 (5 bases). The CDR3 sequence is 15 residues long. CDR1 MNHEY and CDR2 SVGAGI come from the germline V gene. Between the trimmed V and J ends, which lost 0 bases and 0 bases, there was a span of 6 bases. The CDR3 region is CASSYSGASNQPQHF. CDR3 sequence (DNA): TGTGCCAGCAGTTACTCAGGGGCTAGCAATCAGCCCCAGCATTTT.

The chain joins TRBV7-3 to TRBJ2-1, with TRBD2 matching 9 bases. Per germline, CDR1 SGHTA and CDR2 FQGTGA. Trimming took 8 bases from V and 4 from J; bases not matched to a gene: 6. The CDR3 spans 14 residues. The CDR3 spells CASRVAGDYNEQFF. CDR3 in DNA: TGTGCCAGCCGCGTAGCGGGGGATTACAATGAGCAGTTCTTC.

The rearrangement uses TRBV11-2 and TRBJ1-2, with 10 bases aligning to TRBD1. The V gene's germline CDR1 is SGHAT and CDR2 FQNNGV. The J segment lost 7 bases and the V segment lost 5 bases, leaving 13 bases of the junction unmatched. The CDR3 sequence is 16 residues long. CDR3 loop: CASSPTRGTGVRGYTF. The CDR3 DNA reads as TGTGCCAGCAGCCCAACCCGTGGGACAGGGGTTCGTGGCTACACCTTC.

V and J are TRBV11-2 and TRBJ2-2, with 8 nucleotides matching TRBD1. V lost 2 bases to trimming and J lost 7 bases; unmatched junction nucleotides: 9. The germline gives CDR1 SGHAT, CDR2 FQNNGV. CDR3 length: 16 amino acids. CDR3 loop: CASSLLGQGLGGELFF. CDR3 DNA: TGTGCCAGCAGCTTATTAGGACAGGGATTGGGCGGGGAGCTGTTTTTT.

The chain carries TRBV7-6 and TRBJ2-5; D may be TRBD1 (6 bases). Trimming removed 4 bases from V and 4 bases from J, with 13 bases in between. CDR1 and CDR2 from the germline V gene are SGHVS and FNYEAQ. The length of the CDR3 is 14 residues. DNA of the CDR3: TGTGCCAGCAGCTCGGGACACCTAGGAGAGACCCAGTACTTC. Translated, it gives CASSSGHLGETQYF.

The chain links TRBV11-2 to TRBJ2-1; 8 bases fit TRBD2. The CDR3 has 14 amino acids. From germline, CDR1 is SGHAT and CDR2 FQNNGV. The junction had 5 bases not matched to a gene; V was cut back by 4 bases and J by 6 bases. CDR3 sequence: CASSSSRGVNEQFF. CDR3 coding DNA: TGTGCCAGCAGCTCTTCGCGGGGGGTCAATGAGCAGTTCTTC.

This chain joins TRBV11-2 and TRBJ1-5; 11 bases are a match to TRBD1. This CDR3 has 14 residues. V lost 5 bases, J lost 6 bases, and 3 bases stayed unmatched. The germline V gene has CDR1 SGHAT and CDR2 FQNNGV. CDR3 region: CASSLDRGLQPQHF. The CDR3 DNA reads TGTGCCAGCAGCCTGGACAGGGGGCTTCAGCCCCAGCATTTT.

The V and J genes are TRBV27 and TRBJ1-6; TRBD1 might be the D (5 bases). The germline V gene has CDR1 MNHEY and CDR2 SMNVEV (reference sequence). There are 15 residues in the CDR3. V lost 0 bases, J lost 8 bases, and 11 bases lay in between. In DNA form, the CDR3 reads TGTGCCAGCAGTTTATCCCGGGGGGGTCATTCACCCCTCCACTTT. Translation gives CASSLSRGGHSPLHF.